These T cell receptor beta chains were read from a single sample in a study of cytomegalovirus exposure and HLA in healthy donors. TCRdb's table, derived via immunoSEQ multiplex PCR, lists solely in-frame clones and lacks some. The sample shows fewer than 95,000 clones, roughly 85% of them seen only once. Sample: PBMCs. Every receptor here comes from a man in his forties or fifties in good health and CMV-seropositive. The CDR3 runs from the conserved cysteine through the conserved F or W. D genes are given only for firm matches. Clone size is shown for a subset of rows, as once, few, many or a class of expanded clone.

- TRBJ2-3 TRBD2 TRBV9 CASSVVAGDTQYF TGTGCCAGCAGCGTAGTAGCGGGAGATACGCAGTATTTT
- TRBJ2-7 - TRBV10-1 CASRRGYRAPYEQYF TGCGCCAGCAGACGAGGCTACAGGGCTCCCTACGAGCAGTACTTC
- TRBJ1-3 - TRBV25-1 CASSENGNTIYF TGTGCCAGCAGTGAAAACGGGAACACCATATATTTT
- TRBJ2-7 - TRBV21-1 CASSKAGGRLRSYEQYF TGTGCCAGCAGCAAAGCTGGAGGGAGACTCAGATCCTACGAGCAGTACTTC
once TRBJ2-1 TRBD2 TRBV28 CASSRTSSYEQFF TGTGCCAGCAGTCGGACTAGTTCCTATGAGCAGTTCTTC
once TRBJ1-2 - TRBV11-2 CASSFLRSPNYGYTF TGTGCCAGCAGCTTTCTTAGGAGTCCTAACTATGGCTACACCTTC
- TRBJ1-2 TRBD1 TRBV6-6 CACGQGGGYTF TGTGCCTGTGGACAGGGTGGAGGCTACACCTTC
- TRBJ2-3 - TRBV10-3 CAISAPESRGMTDTQYF TGTGCCATCAGTGCGCCTGAGTCGCGGGGAATGACAGATACGCAGTATTTT
few TRBJ2-1 TRBD2 TRBV6-6 CASSRAGGGGDEQFF TGTGCCAGCAGCCGAGCGGGAGGGGGGGGTGATGAGCAGTTCTTC
- TRBJ2-1 TRBD2 TRBV7-6 CASSPVGGRAGNEQFF TGTGCCAGCAGCCCAGTAGGCGGGAGGGCCGGCAATGAGCAGTTCTTC
- TRBJ2-2 - TRBV5-1 CASSPNTGIKTGELFF TGCGCCAGCAGCCCGAACACAGGGATAAAAACCGGGGAGCTGTTTTTT
- TRBJ2-2 TRBD2 TRBV19 CASSIRTSGGARTGELFF TGTGCCAGTAGTATCCGGACTAGCGGGGGGGCGAGGACCGGGGAGCTGTTTTTT
- TRBJ1-6 TRBD1 TRBV27 CASSSRPGQGSSPLHF TGTGCCAGCAGTTCCCGTCCGGGACAGGGGTCTTCACCCCTCCACTTT
- TRBJ1-5 - TRBV28 CASSLIVGGTRGLNQPQHF TGTGCCAGCAGTTTAATCGTCGGGGGGACAAGGGGCCTCAATCAGCCCCAGCATTTT
- TRBJ1-1 - TRBV9 CASSVGSGTEAFF TGTGCCAGCAGCGTAGGGTCGGGTACTGAAGCTTTCTTT
- TRBJ1-6 - TRBV25-1 CASKTTGNSPLHF TGTGCCAGCAAAACGACTGGCAATTCACCCCTCCACTTT
- TRBJ2-1 - TRBV27 CASSLSGQRHNEQFF TGTGCCAGCAGTCTCTCAGGACAGAGGCACAATGAGCAGTTCTTC
- TRBJ1-2 - TRBV2 CASSEAIIRGGGYTF TGTGCCAGCAGTGAAGCGATCATAAGGGGGGGAGGCTACACCTTC
- TRBJ2-1 - TRBV7-3 CASSPTPVSYNEQFF TGTGCCAGCAGCCCCACACCCGTCTCCTACAATGAGCAGTTCTTC
- TRBJ1-1 - TRBV6-5 CASRSKLYTEAFF TGTGCCAGCAGATCCAAGCTTTATACTGAAGCTTTCTTT
- TRBJ2-2 - TRBV11-3 CASSLSLGVGTGELFF TGTGCCAGCAGCTTAAGTCTAGGGGTGGGCACCGGGGAGCTGTTTTTT
- TRBJ2-7 - TRBV18 CASSPPRGAYEQYF TGTGCCAGCTCACCACCAAGAGGAGCCTACGAGCAGTACTTC
- TRBJ2-3 TRBD1 TRBV18 CASSLPGTGKDTQYF TGTGCCAGCTCACTCCCCGGGACAGGGAAAGATACGCAGTATTTT
- TRBJ2-7 - TRBV6-5 CASSEVTGEQYF TGTGCCAGCAGTGAAGTTACCGGCGAGCAGTACTTC
- TRBJ1-5 - TRBV7-8 CASQPGGNQPQHF TGTGCCAGCCAGCCGGGGGGCAATCAGCCCCAGCATTTT
- TRBJ2-1 TRBD2 TRBV7-6 CASTPRGGNEQFF TGTGCCAGCACCCCTCGGGGGGGGAATGAGCAGTTCTTC
- TRBJ1-1 - TRBV15 CATSRDRLVGGLELVAFF TGTGCCACCAGCAGAGATCGGCTAGTCGGGGGGCTGGAATTGGTAGCTTTCTTT
- TRBJ1-1 TRBD1 TRBV6-5 CASSYPGQGDTEAFF TGTGCCAGCAGTTACCCTGGACAGGGGGATACTGAAGCTTTCTTT
- TRBJ1-1 - TRBV7-9 CASSHIQGFEAFF TGTGCCAGCAGCCATATACAGGGATTTGAAGCTTTCTTT
- TRBJ2-7 TRBD2 TRBV7-9 CASSFLSGGPHYEQYF TGTGCCAGCAGCTTCCTAAGCGGGGGGCCCCATTACGAGCAGTACTTC
once TRBJ1-4 - TRBV7-2 CASSLVFTAGEKLFF TGTGCCAGCAGCTTAGTGTTTACAGCAGGTGAAAAACTGTTTTTT
- TRBJ2-1 TRBD2 TRBV7-6 CASSLRTSGSRDEQFF TGTGCCAGCAGCCTAAGGACTAGCGGGAGTAGAGATGAGCAGTTCTTC
- TRBJ2-4 TRBD2 TRBV7-8 CASSRELAGGITKNIQYF TGTGCCAGCAGCCGGGAACTAGCGGGAGGGATAACCAAAAACATTCAGTACTTC
- TRBJ2-2 - TRBV2 CASTRLVTAGELFF TGTGCCAGCACAAGACTAGTTACTGCCGGGGAGCTGTTTTTT
once TRBJ2-1 - TRBV6-5 CASSKGPSVNEQFF TGTGCCAGCAGCAAGGGCCCTAGCGTCAATGAGCAGTTCTTC
- TRBJ2-1 TRBD1 TRBV2 CASSDTGERSGDEQFF TGTGCCAGCAGCGATACAGGGGAACGATCTGGGGATGAGCAGTTCTTC
- TRBJ1-1 - TRBV7-2 CASSLGSGFGTEAFF TGTGCCAGCAGCTTAGGGTCAGGGTTTGGTACTGAAGCTTTCTTT
- TRBJ1-3 - TRBV9 CASSGRANNSGNTIYF TGTGCCAGCAGCGGCAGGGCGAACAACTCTGGAAACACCATATATTTT
- TRBJ1-6 - TRBV6-1 CASSELRDIDSPLHF TGTGCCAGCAGTGAACTCAGGGATATTGATTCACCCCTCCACTTT
- TRBJ2-6 TRBD2 TRBV19 CASSYLAGGLSSGANVLTF TGTGCCAGTAGTTATCTAGCGGGGGGCCTAAGCTCTGGGGCCAACGTCCTGACTTTC
- TRBJ1-1 - TRBV7-3 CASSLNVATEAFF TGTGCCAGCAGCTTAAACGTGGCAACTGAAGCTTTCTTT
- TRBJ1-4 TRBD1 TRBV5-4 CASSQTGGGMITNEKLFF TGTGCCAGCAGCCAGACAGGGGGCGGGATGATCACTAATGAAAAACTGTTTTTT
- TRBJ2-7 TRBD1 TRBV5-1 CASSWNRGSYEQYF TGCGCCAGCAGCTGGAACAGGGGGTCATACGAGCAGTACTTC
- TRBJ2-7 - TRBV6-1 CASSDPGIERAFYEQYF TGTGCCAGCAGTGACCCTGGCATCGAGCGGGCATTCTACGAGCAGTACTTC
once TRBJ2-7 TRBD1 TRBV4-1 CASSQEGQINYEQYF TGCGCCAGCAGCCAAGAGGGACAGATAAACTACGAGCAGTACTTC
- TRBJ1-1 - TRBV7-9 CASSPDRGGTEAFF TGTGCCAGCAGCCCTGATCGGGGTGGTACTGAAGCTTTCTTT
- TRBJ2-1 TRBD1 TRBV5-5 CASSPRTGRTENEQFF TGTGCCAGCAGCCCTCGGACAGGGAGGACGGAGAATGAGCAGTTCTTC
- TRBJ2-7 TRBD2 TRBV28 CASSFGTSGSDEQYF TGTGCCAGCAGTTTTGGTACTAGCGGGAGCGACGAGCAGTACTTC
few TRBJ2-5 TRBD1 TRBV27 CASSDRGGVETQYF TGTGCCAGCAGTGACAGGGGCGGTGTGGAGACCCAGTACTTC
- TRBJ1-1 TRBD1 TRBV5-1 CASSLARDRRRDTEAFF TGCGCCAGCAGCTTGGCCCGGGACAGGAGGCGCGACACTGAAGCTTTCTTT